This T cell receptor (beta chain) was observed in a study of a mutant IDH1 vaccine in newly diagnosed glioma. Study overall: Receipt of radiotherapy, temozolomide, or both preceded the study, and most received both.

Time point given: baseline, week 1 (first vaccination visit). The sample's treatment: pre-vaccination baseline after standard-of-care therapy. New astrocytomas of WHO grade 3 or 4 that were IDH1-mutant and ATRX-lost were found in the donors. The protocol was immunoSEQ multiplex PCR, while the TCRdb copy is restricted to in-frame clones and leaves out a portion. Of about 32,000 clones in the sample, almost 85% were seen once. A note on this clone: Its antigen is not identified.

Study observations and caveats: There seemed to be no relation between pseudoprogression and changes in top peripheral T cell clonotypes.

Germline loops: CDR1 SGDLS, CDR2 YYNGEE. Trimming took 5 bases from V and 7 from J, leaving 19 bases between them. This CDR3 contains 14 residues. The sample consisted of PBMCs, taken from a glioma patient treated with radiotherapy, temozolomide or both. This TCR was sampled from a man aged 25 to 40 with glioma. The chain couples TRBV9 to TRBJ2-7; D may match TRBD1 or TRBD2 (5 bases each). CDR3 nucleotide sequence: TGTGCCAGCAGTTGGGGGATTCAGGGAGAGGAGCAGTACTTC. It yields the protein CASSWGIQGEEQYF.